Presented here are 19 T cell receptor beta chains from one specimen sequenced in a study of T cells in localized non-small cell lung cancer. Using immunoSEQ multiplex PCR, the repertoire was profiled, and TCRdb retains in-frame clones only, with some absent. The sample has about 91,000 clones, about nine tenths seen once. Sequencing was performed on peripheral blood, taken before any cancer treatment. These receptors were taken from a man aged 40-75 years with stage I squamous cell lung carcinoma.

This clone was counted once. The chain joins TRBV7-9 to TRBJ2-3; 7 bases agree with TRBD2. The CDR3 sequence is 14 residues long. J was trimmed by 3 bases and V by 4 bases; bases with no gene match: 4. Germline V gene sequence: CDR1 SEHNR, CDR2 FQNEAQ (reference sequence). The CDR3, as DNA: TGTGCCAGCAGCTCCGGCGGGGGAACAGATACGCAGTATTTT. Translating gives CASSSGGGTDTQYF.

Only one count was recorded for this clone. This sequence joins TRBV28 and TRBJ2-3, with D possibly being TRBD1 or TRBD2 (5 bases each). The CDR3 consists of 14 residues. V lost 3 bases and J 8 bases, leaving 15 bases between the germline ends. Germline V gene sequence: CDR1 MDHEN, CDR2 SYDVKM. In nucleotides, the CDR3 is TGTGCCAGCAGTTTCACCGGGGCCACCGGTACGCAGTATTTT. Amino acid sequence: CASSFTGATGTQYF.

This chain links TRBV9 with TRBJ2-6; TRBD1 matches 7 bases. The CDR3 length is 15 residues. With V trimmed by 4 bases and J by 3 bases, 4 bases remained unmatched. Germline V gene data show CDR1 as SGDLS and CDR2 as YYNGEE. CDR3 loop: CASSFTGVGANVLTF. CDR3 DNA sequence: TGTGCCAGCAGCTTTACAGGGGTTGGGGCCAACGTCCTGACTTTC.

The chain uses TRBV28 and TRBJ1-5, with a weak D call TRBD1 (5 bases). CDR3 length: 16 residues. Per the germline V gene, CDR1 is MDHEN and CDR2 is SYDVKM. With 6 bases removed from V and 3 bases from J, the gap between germline ends came to 18 bases. The CDR3 sequence is CASSPPGTGPNQPQHF. The CDR3 coding sequence is TGTGCCAGCAGCCCCCCCGGGACTGGACCCAATCAGCCCCAGCATTTT.

This clone was picked up a small number of times. V usage is TRBV13 and J usage is TRBJ2-7; 7 nucleotides line up with TRBD2. CDR1 and CDR2 (germline): PRHDT, FYEKMQ (reference sequence). There are 14 residues in the CDR3. Germline trimming cut 4 bases from V and 2 bases from J; bases unmatched to any gene: 5. CDR3 sequence: CASSYSGATYEQYF. The DNA of the CDR3 is TGTGCCAGCAGCTACAGCGGGGCAACCTACGAGCAGTACTTC. Full variable domain (remainder filled in from reference TRBV13 and TRBJ2-7): AAGVIQSPRHLIKEKRETATLKCYPIPRHDTVYWYQQGPGQDPQFLISFYEKMQSDKGSIPDRFSAQQFSDYHSELNMSSLELGDSALYFCASSYSGATYEQYFGPGTRLTVT.

This chain connects TRBV19 to TRBJ1-1; 7 nucleotides match TRBD1. Trimming cost V 1 base and J 6 bases; bases outside gene matches: 8. This CDR3 is 15 amino acids long. CDR1 LNHDA and CDR2 SQIVND come from the germline V gene (reference sequence). CDR3 sequence (DNA): TGTGCCAGTAGTATAGGCCACGAACAGGGGTCTGAAGCTTTCTTT. It yields the protein CASSIGHEQGSEAFF.

This chain uses TRBV7-8 with TRBJ1-2; possibly TRBD1 for D (5 bases). The germline V and J ends were trimmed by 3 bases and 0 bases, with 8 bases remaining between them. The CDR3 extends over 14 amino acids. Germline V gives CDR1 SGHVS, CDR2 FQNEAQ. The CDR3 is CASSFPGANYGYTF. CDR3 nucleotides: TGTGCCAGCAGCTTTCCGGGGGCTAACTATGGCTACACCTTC.

The CDR3 loop reads CASSREGQGIYEQYF. The DNA of the CDR3 is TGTGCCAGCAGCCGCGAGGGACAGGGGATCTACGAGCAGTACTTC. J is TRBJ2-7 and V is TRBV5-5, with TRBD1 matching over 10 bases. The J segment lost 3 bases and the V segment lost 4 bases, leaving 7 bases of the junction unmatched. Per germline, CDR1 SGHKS and CDR2 YYEKEE (reference sequence). This CDR3 comprises 15 residues.

The V call is TRBV21-1, the J call TRBJ2-7; the table's D call, TRBD1, was not checked against the DNA. TRBV21-1 is recorded as a pseudogene. CDR3 length equals 17 residues. The CDR3 bases are TGTGCCAGCAGCAAAGACCTCGGGACAAATAGCTCCTACGAGCAGTACTTC. Its protein is CASSKDLGTNSSYEQYF.

The chain couples TRBV30 to TRBJ2-2; tentative D call: TRBD2 (6 bases). The germline V gene encodes CDR1 GTSNPN and CDR2 SVGIG (reference sequence). V shed 4 bases and J shed 4 bases, with 19 bases lying between them. This CDR3 region has 16 residues. In nucleotides, the CDR3 is TGTGCCTGGACCCTCCGGGGGAAGTTTCCCACCGGGGAGCTGTTTTTT. Its protein is CAWTLRGKFPTGELFF.

J is TRBJ1-4 and V is TRBV29-1, with D unclear. Trimming removed 6 bases at V and 8 bases at J, with 19 bases between. CDR3 length equals 14 residues. Looked up from germline, CDR1 is SQVTM and CDR2 is ANQGSEA. The CDR3 DNA reads TGCAGCGTCGTCGCTACCCAAGGCGACGAAAAACTGTTTTTT. This gives the protein CSVVATQGDEKLFF.

This clone was seen only a few times. The J gene is TRBJ1-2, the V gene TRBV5-8; D unclear. This CDR3 comprises 12 residues. Trimming removed 2 bases at V and 7 bases at J, with 9 bases between. Germline-derived CDR1 and CDR2 are SGHTS and YDEGEE. This CDR3 reads CASSFNVGGYTF. The CDR3 DNA reads TGTGCCAGCAGCTTTAACGTCGGTGGCTACACCTTC.

This clone was detected a few times. CDR3 nucleotide sequence: TGTGCCAGCAGGACCGGGACAGGGGGCGCAGATACGCAGTATTTT. This codes for CASRTGTGGADTQYF. This chain joins TRBV6-1 and TRBJ2-3; 12 bases are shared with TRBD1. Germline-derived CDR1 and CDR2 are MNHNS and SASEGT. V was pared by 6 bases and J by 4 bases, with 5 bases of the junction left unmatched. The CDR3 is made up of 15 amino acids.

The chain links TRBV7-9 to TRBJ1-1, with 7 nucleotides matching TRBD1. Germline lookup yields CDR1 SEHNR and CDR2 FQNEAQ (reference sequence). This CDR3 spans 15 amino acids. V was pared by 4 bases and J by 1 base, with 6 bases of the junction left unmatched. The CDR3 spells CASSSTRQGNTEAFF. CDR3 nucleotides: TGTGCCAGCAGCTCTACGCGACAGGGGAACACTGAAGCTTTCTTT.

V gene TRBV7-8 combines with J gene TRBJ2-1; D may correspond to TRBD1 or TRBD2 (5 bases each). Germline V gives CDR1 SGHVS, CDR2 FQNEAQ. The V end lost 5 bases, the J end lost 5 bases, and 28 bases lay between the germline ends. This CDR3 is 19 amino acids long. The CDR3, as DNA: TGTGCCAGCAGCCTCGATTGGGGGTACAAGGAGCCAAGTAACAATGAGCAGTTCTTC. Translating it yields CASSLDWGYKEPSNNEQFF.

The chain carries TRBV19 and TRBJ1-2, with 10 bases matching TRBD1. The CDR3 totals 15 residues. CDR1 LNHDA and CDR2 SQIVND come from the germline V gene (reference sequence). V shed 3 bases and J 8 bases; nucleotides not matched to a gene: 9. The CDR3 sequence is CASSMRVRTGGGYTF. As DNA, the CDR3 is TGTGCCAGTAGTATGAGGGTGCGGACAGGGGGAGGCTACACCTTC.

The count of this clone is one. The chain couples TRBV5-4 to TRBJ2-1; 7 nucleotides agree with TRBD1. The CDR3 consists of 14 residues. Germline V gene lookup returns CDR1 SGHNT and CDR2 YYREEE (reference sequence). The V segment lost 4 bases and the J segment 4 bases; nucleotides outside the gene matches: 5. CDR3 DNA sequence: TGTGCCAGCAGCGGGGGACAGAGTTACAATGAGCAGTTCTTC. Protein: CASSGGQSYNEQFF.

The chain employs TRBV28 and TRBJ1-2; D gene uncertain. The ends were cut back, 2 bases at V and 6 bases at J, with 13 bases in the middle. The germline V gene has CDR1 MDHEN and CDR2 SYDVKM. The CDR3 has 14 residues. The CDR3 is CASSLTHGADGYTF. The CDR3 nucleotides are TGTGCCAGCAGTTTAACCCACGGCGCTGATGGCTACACCTTC.

CDR3 nucleotide sequence: TGTGCCAGCTCACCGGACAGCGTGAGCGTCCTGACTTTC. Translated: CASSPDSVSVLTF. The V call is TRBV18, the J call TRBJ2-6, with D perhaps matching TRBD1 (6 bases). V was shortened by 3 bases and J by 12 bases, with 12 bases between the two germline ends. This CDR3 region has 13 residues. Germline V gene data show CDR1 as KGHSH and CDR2 as LQKENI.